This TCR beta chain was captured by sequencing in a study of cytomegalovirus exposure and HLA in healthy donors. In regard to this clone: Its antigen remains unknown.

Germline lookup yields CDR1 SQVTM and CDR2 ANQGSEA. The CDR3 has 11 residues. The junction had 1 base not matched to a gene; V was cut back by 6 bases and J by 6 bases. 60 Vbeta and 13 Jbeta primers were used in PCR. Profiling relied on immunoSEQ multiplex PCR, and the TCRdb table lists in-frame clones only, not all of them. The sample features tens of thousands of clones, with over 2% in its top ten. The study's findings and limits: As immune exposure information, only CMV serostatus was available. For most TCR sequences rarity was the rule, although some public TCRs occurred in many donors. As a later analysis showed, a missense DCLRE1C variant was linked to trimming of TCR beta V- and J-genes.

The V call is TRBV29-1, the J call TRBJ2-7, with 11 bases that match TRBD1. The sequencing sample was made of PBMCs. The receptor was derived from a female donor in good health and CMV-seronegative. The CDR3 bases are TGCAGCGTAGGACAGGGGGCCGAGCAGTACTTC. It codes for CSVGQGAEQYF.